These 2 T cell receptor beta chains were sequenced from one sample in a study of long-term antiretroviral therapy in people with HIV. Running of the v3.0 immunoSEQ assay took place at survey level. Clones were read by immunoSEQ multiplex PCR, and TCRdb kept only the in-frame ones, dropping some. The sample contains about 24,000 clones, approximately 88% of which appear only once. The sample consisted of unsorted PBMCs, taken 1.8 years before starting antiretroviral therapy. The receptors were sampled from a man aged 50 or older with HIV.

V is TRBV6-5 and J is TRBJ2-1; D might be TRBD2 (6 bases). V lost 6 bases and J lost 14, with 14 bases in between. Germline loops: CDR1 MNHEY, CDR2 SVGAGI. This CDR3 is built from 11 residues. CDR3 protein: CASRVGSKKFF. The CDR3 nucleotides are TGTGCCAGCAGGGTCGGGAGCAAGAAGTTCTTC.

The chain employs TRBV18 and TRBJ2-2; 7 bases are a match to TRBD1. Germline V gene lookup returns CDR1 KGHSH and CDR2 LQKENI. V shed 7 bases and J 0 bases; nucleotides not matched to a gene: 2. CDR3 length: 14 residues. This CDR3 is CASFGQANTGELFF. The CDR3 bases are TGTGCCAGCTTCGGACAGGCGAACACCGGGGAGCTGTTTTTT.